The present T cell receptor beta chain was sequenced within a study of T-cell reconstitution after alpha-beta-depleted transplantation in children. Unique molecular identifiers were incorporated during preparation of the TCRbeta library. Each CDR3 protein is one row after TCRdb ran MiXCR on the PCR reads. The sample yields about 1,000,000 distinct CDR3 sequences, less than 30% seen once. Between the trimmed V and J ends, which lost 1 base and 1 base, there was a span of 7 bases. Per germline, CDR1 MGHRA and CDR2 YSYEKL. CDR3 size: 14 residues. The study, taken as a whole, reports: At day 60, the high TCRbeta diversity found in some patients originated from recipient T cells and thymic progenitors that had survived. Reportedly, roughly two months post-transplant, alpha-beta T cells arose from several hundred expanded graft clones.

There are a few counts of this clonotype. Its antigen is not known. Sample: PBMCs, mostly from graft donor cells, taken 360 days after TCRalphabeta/CD19-depleted stem cell transplant. The chain links TRBV4-1 to TRBJ1-2, with D uncertain. The TCR sequence derives from a boy in the first two years of life who had a stem cell transplant for SCID, so the T cells may come from the graft donor. The CDR3 loop is CASSQGVGNYGYTF. CDR3 sequence (DNA): TGCGCCAGCAGCCAAGGGGTCGGTAACTATGGCTACACCTTC.